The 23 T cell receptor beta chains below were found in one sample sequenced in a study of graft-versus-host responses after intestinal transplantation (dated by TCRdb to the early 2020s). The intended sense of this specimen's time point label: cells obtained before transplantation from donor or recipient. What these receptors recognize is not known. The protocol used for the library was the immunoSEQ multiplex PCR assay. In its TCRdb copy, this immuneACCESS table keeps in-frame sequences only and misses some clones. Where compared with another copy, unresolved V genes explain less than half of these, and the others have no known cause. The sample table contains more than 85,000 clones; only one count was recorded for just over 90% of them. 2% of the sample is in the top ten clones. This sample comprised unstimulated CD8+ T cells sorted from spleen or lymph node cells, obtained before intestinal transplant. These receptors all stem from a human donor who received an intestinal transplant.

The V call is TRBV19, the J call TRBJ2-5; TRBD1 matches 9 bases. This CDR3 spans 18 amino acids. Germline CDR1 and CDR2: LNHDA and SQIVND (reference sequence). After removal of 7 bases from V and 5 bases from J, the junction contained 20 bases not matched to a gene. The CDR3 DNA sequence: TGTGCCAGTACCCAAACAGGGGGCCAGGGGGCGGTTTCGGAGACCCAGTACTTC. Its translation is CASTQTGGQGAVSETQYF.

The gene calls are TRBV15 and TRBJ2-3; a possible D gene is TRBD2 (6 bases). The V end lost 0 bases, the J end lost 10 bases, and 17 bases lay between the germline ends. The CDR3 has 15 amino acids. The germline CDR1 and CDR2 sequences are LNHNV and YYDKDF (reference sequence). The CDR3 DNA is TGTGCCACCAGCAGAGATGGCCAGGCGGGATCACCGCAGTATTTT. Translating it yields CATSRDGQAGSPQYF.

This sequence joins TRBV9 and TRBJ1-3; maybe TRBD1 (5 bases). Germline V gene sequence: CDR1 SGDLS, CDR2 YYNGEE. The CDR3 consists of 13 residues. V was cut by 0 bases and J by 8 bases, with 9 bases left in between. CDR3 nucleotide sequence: TGTGCCAGCAGCGTAGGGGAGGGACACACCATATATTTT. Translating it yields CASSVGEGHTIYF.

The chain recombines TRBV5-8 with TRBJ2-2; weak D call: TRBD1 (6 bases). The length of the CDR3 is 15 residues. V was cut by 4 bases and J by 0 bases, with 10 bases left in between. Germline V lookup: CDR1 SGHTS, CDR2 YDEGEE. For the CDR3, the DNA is TGTGCCAGCAGCGTGGGACACACGAACACCGGGGAGCTGTTTTTT. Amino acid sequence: CASSVGHTNTGELFF.

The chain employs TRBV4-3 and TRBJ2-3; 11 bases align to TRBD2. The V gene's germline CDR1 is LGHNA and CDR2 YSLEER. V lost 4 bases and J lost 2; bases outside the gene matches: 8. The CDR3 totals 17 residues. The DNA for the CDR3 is TGCGCCAGCAGCCTTTTTACTAGCGGGGGACCCACAGATACGCAGTATTTT. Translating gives CASSLFTSGGPTDTQYF.

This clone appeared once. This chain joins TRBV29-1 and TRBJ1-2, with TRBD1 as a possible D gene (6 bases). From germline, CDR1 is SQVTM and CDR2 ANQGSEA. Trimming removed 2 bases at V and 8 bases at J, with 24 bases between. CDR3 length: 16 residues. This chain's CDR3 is CSVEMRAGALLRGYTF. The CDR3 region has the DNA TGCAGCGTTGAAATGCGCGCAGGGGCCCTCCTCAGGGGCTACACCTTC.

The CDR3 here is CASSLGGPLSGGAADTQYF. CDR3 nucleotide sequence: TGTGCCAGCAGCTTAGGGGGCCCCTTGAGCGGGGGGGCCGCAGATACGCAGTATTTT. The rearrangement joins TRBV11-3 to TRBJ2-3; TRBD2 agrees at 10 bases. V dropped 1 base and J dropped 4; count of bases not matched to a gene: 14. There are 19 residues in the CDR3. Germline CDR1 and CDR2: SGHNT and YENEEA.

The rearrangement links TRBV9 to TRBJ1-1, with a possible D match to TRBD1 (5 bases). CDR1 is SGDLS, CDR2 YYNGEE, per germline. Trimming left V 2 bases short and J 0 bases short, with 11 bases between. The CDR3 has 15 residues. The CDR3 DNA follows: TGTGCCAGCAGCGTGGGGGAGGAGTTGAACACTGAAGCTTTCTTT. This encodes CASSVGEELNTEAFF.

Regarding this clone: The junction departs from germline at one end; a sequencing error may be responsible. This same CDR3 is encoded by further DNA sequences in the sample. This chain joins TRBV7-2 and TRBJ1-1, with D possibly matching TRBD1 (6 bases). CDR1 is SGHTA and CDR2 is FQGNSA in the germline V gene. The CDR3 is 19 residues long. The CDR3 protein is CASSLGRGRGPDLNTEAFF. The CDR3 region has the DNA TGTGCCAGCAGTTTAGGCCGAGGCAGGGGACCAGACCTGAACACTGAAGCTTTCTTT.

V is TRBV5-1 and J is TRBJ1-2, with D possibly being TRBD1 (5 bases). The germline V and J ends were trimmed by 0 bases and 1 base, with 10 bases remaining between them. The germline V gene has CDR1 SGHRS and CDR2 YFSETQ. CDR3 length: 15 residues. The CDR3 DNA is TGCGCCAGCAGCTTGGCCAGGGAGGGTAACTATGGCTACACCTTC. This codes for CASSLAREGNYGYTF.

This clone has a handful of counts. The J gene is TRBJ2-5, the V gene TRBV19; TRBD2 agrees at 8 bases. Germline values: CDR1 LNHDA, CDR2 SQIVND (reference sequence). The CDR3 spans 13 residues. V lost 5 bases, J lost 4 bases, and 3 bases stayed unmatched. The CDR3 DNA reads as TGTGCCAGTAGTCCCCGGGGGGGAGAGACCCAGTACTTC. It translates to CASSPRGGETQYF.

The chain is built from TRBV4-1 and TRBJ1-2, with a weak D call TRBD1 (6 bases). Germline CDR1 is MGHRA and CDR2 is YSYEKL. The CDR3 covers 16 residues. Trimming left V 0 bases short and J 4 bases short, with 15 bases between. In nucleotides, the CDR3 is TGCGCCAGCAGCCAAGATCTTTCAGGGGTTGGCTATGGCTACACCTTC. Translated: CASSQDLSGVGYGYTF.

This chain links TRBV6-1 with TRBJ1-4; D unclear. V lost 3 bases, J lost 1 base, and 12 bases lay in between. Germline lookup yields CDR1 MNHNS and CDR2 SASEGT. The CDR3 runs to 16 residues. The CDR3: CASSDGAFGTNEKLFF. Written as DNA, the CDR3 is TGTGCCAGCAGTGATGGTGCTTTCGGAACTAATGAAAAACTGTTTTTT.

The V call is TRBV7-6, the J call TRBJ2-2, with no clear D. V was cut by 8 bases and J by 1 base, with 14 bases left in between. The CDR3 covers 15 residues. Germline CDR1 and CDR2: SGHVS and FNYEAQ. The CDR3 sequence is CASPHQQRNTGELFF. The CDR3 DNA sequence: TGTGCCAGCCCTCATCAGCAGCGGAACACCGGGGAGCTGTTTTTT.

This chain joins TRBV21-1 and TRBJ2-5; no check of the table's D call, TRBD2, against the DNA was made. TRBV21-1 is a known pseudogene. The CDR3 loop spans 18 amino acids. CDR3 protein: CASSKAPSGGGMGETQYF. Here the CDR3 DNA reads TGTGCCAGCAGCAAAGCGCCTAGCGGGGGGGGGATGGGAGAGACCCAGTACTTC.

In DNA, the CDR3 is TGTGCCAGCAGCTTGGGGACAGGTGGCTACACCTTC. It yields the protein CASSLGTGGYTF. V usage is TRBV5-6 and J usage is TRBJ1-2, with 7 positions matching TRBD1. The CDR3 consists of 12 residues. CDR1 is SGHDT, CDR2 YYEEEE, per germline. With V trimmed by 0 bases and J by 7 bases, 0 bases remained unmatched.

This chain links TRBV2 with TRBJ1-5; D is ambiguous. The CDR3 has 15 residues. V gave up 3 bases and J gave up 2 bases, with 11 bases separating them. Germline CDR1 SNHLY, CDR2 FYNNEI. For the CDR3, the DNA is TGTGCCAGCAGTGAGTCAGGTGTCGGCAATCAGCCCCAGCATTTT. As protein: CASSESGVGNQPQHF.

CDR3 coding DNA: TGTGCCAGCAGTTTATCCACAGTCTTCCGTTACGAGACCCAGTACTTC. It translates to CASSLSTVFRYETQYF. V is TRBV27 and J is TRBJ2-5; no definite D call. The length of the CDR3 is 16 residues. V was shortened by 0 bases and J by 5 bases, with 16 bases between the two germline ends. Germline values: CDR1 MNHEY, CDR2 SMNVEV (reference sequence).

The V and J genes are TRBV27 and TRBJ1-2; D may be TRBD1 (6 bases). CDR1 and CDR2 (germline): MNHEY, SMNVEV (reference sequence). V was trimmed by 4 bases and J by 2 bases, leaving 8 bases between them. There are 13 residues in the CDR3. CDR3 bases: TGTGCCAGCAGTTGGGGGACAAACTATGGCTACACCTTC. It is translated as CASSWGTNYGYTF.

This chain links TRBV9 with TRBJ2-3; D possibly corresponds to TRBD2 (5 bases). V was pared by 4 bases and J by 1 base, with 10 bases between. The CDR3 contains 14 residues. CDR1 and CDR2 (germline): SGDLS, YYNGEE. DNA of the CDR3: TGTGCCAGCAGCCCAACAGCGGGCACAGATACGCAGTATTTT. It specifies CASSPTAGTDTQYF.

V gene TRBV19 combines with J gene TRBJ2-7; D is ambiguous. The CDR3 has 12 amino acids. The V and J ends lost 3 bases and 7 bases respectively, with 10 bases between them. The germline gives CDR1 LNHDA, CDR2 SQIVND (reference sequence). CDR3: CASSIRGSEQYF. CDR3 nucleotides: TGTGCCAGTAGTATTCGTGGCTCAGAGCAGTACTTC.

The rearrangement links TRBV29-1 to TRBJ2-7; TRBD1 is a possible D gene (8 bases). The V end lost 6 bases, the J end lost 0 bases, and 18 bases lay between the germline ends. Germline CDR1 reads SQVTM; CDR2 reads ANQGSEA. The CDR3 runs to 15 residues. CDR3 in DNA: TGCAGCGTCGATAAACAGGGGGGGGACTCCTACGAGCAGTACTTC. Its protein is CSVDKQGGDSYEQYF.

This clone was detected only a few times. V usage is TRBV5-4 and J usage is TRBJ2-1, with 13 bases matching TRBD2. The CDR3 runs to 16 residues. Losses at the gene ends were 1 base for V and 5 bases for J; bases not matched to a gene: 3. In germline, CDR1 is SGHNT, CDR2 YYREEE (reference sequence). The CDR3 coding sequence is TGTGCCAGCAGCTTGATCGGGACTAGCGGGGACAATGAGCAGTTCTTC. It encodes CASSLIGTSGDNEQFF.